Below, 21 T cell receptor beta chains from the same sample are listed, as sequenced in a study of cytomegalovirus exposure and HLA in healthy donors. Clones were sequenced by immunoSEQ multiplex PCR, and TCRdb holds only the in-frame ones, with some missing. Of more than 95,000 clones listed, 94% were seen once; the top ten hold around 1.2%. Input material: PBMCs. These receptors all stem from a woman younger than 30 in good health and CMV-seronegative.

This clone was found once. The V and J genes are TRBV27 and TRBJ2-7; 7 nucleotides match TRBD1. The junction had 4 bases not matched to a gene; V was cut back by 2 bases and J by 3 bases. Germline loops: CDR1 MNHEY, CDR2 SMNVEV (reference sequence). This CDR3 is built from 14 residues. CDR3: CASSLNRGFYEQYF. The CDR3 DNA is TGTGCCAGCAGTTTAAACAGGGGATTCTACGAGCAGTACTTC.

The chain employs TRBV9 and TRBJ1-2; no reliable D call. Trimming stripped 3 bases from V and 0 bases from J, with 15 bases between. This CDR3 has 16 amino acids. The germline V gene has CDR1 SGDLS and CDR2 YYNGEE. The chain's CDR3 is CASSGRDGTANYGYTF. The CDR3, as DNA: TGTGCCAGCAGCGGACGAGACGGCACAGCTAACTATGGCTACACCTTC.

Remarks on this clone: Other DNA sequences within the sample encode an identical CDR3. The chain has TRBV28 and TRBJ1-5; the match to TRBD1 covers 8 bases. This CDR3 comprises 14 residues. Trimming at V came to 6 bases and at J to 4 bases, leaving 5 bases not matched to a gene. The germline CDR1 and CDR2 sequences are MDHEN and SYDVKM. The CDR3 loop reads CASRPGQGNQPQHF. As DNA, the CDR3 is TGTGCCAGCAGGCCCGGACAGGGAAATCAGCCCCAGCATTTT. The full variable domain, its missing parts supplied by reference TRBV28 and TRBJ1-5, is DVKVTQSSRYLVKRTGEKVFLECVQDMDHENMFWYRQDPGLGLRLIYFSYDVKMKEKGDIPEGYSVSREKKERFSLILESASTNQTSMYLCASRPGQGNQPQHFGDGTRLSIL.

This clone is a singleton in its sample. V gene TRBV11-2 combines with J gene TRBJ2-7, with a possible D match to TRBD1 (5 bases). The germline V gene encodes CDR1 SGHAT and CDR2 FQNNGV. The V and J ends lost 1 base and 4 bases respectively, with 14 bases between them. This CDR3 has 15 residues. CDR3: CASSLAPTDRYEQYF. The CDR3 DNA sequence: TGTGCCAGCAGCTTAGCCCCGACAGATCGTTACGAGCAGTACTTC.

The chain uses TRBV7-3 and TRBJ2-3, with TRBD1 as a possible D gene (5 bases). CDR3 length: 14 residues. CDR1 SGHTA and CDR2 FQGTGA come from the germline V gene. V lost 2 bases and J 0 bases, leaving 6 bases between the germline ends. The CDR3 loop reads CASSLQGSTDTQYF. The CDR3 DNA follows: TGTGCCAGCAGCTTACAGGGTAGCACAGATACGCAGTATTTT. Full variable domain (outside the CDR3, taken from reference TRBV7-3 and TRBJ2-3): GAGVSQTPSNKVTEKGKYVELRCDPISGHTALYWYRQSLGQGPEFLIYFQGTGAADDSGLPNDRFFAVRPEGSVSTLKIQRTERGDSAVYLCASSLQGSTDTQYFGPGTRLTVL.

The rearrangement uses TRBV11-2 and TRBJ2-3, with D perhaps TRBD2 (6 bases). Germline V CDR1 and CDR2: SGHAT, FQNNGV. This CDR3 spans 14 amino acids. V lost 1 base and J lost 6, with 11 bases in between. The CDR3 sequence: CASSLGLGSDTQYF. In nucleotides, the CDR3 is TGTGCCAGCAGCTTAGGACTAGGCAGTGATACGCAGTATTTT.

V gene TRBV28 combines with J gene TRBJ1-4; TRBD1 agrees at 9 bases. CDR3 length: 17 amino acids. Germline CDR1 is MDHEN and CDR2 is SYDVKM. Trimming cost V 4 bases and J 0 bases; bases outside gene matches: 6. In nucleotides, the CDR3 is TGTGCCAGCAGTTCAGAACAGGGGGCTGCAACTAATGAAAAACTGTTTTTT. This encodes CASSSEQGAATNEKLFF.

The chain links TRBV6-1 to TRBJ1-5; no reliable D call. Germline CDR1 is MNHNS and CDR2 is SASEGT. With 2 bases removed from V and 0 bases from J, the gap between germline ends came to 5 bases. The CDR3 runs 14 residues. Here the CDR3 reads CASSEISSNQPQHF. CDR3 coding DNA: TGTGCCAGCAGTGAAATCAGTAGCAATCAGCCCCAGCATTTT.

This clone was seen more than once but under ten times. The chain is built from TRBV5-1 and TRBJ1-1, with 10 bases fitting TRBD1. This CDR3 is built from 15 residues. CDR1 SGHRS and CDR2 YFSETQ come from the germline V gene. Trimming removed 4 bases from V and 4 bases from J; junction bases left unmatched: 7. This CDR3 reads CASSARQGAGTEAFF. Written as DNA, the CDR3 is TGCGCCAGCAGCGCTCGACAGGGGGCCGGCACTGAAGCTTTCTTT.

The genes are TRBV19 and TRBJ1-5; D remains ambiguous. The CDR3 loop spans 13 amino acids. The V gene's germline CDR1 is LNHDA and CDR2 SQIVND (reference sequence). The ends were cut back, 9 bases at V and 1 base at J, with 10 bases in the middle. The CDR3 protein is CASEDQSNQPQHF. For the CDR3, the DNA is TGTGCCAGCGAGGATCAGAGCAATCAGCCCCAGCATTTT.

The chain employs TRBV5-1 and TRBJ1-2, with 12 nucleotides matching TRBD1. Trimming removed 0 bases from V and 6 bases from J; junction bases left unmatched: 3. This CDR3 region has 15 residues. The germline CDR1 and CDR2 sequences are SGHRS and YFSETQ. CDR3 amino acids: CASSLAWDRGHGYTF. The CDR3 DNA sequence: TGCGCCAGCAGCTTGGCGTGGGACAGGGGGCATGGCTACACCTTC.

V and J are TRBV12-2 and TRBJ2-1; TRBD2, as called in the table, went unchecked against the DNA. TRBV12-2 is noted as a pseudogene. This CDR3 comprises 21 residues. Written as DNA, the CDR3 is TGTGCAAGTCGCTCGCTCCGACAGGGTGATAGCGGGGGAGGCCTTATCAATGAGCAGTTCTTC. As protein: CASRSLRQGDSGGGLINEQFF.

The V and J genes are TRBV21-1 and TRBJ2-7; TRBD2, the D gene given by the table, was not confirmed from the DNA. TRBV21-1 is an annotated pseudogene. CDR3 length equals 11 residues. The CDR3 protein is CASSKLDEQYF. CDR3 DNA sequence: TGTGCCAGCAGCAAACTAGACGAGCAGTACTTC.

This chain connects TRBV12-5 to TRBJ1-5; 8 bases align to TRBD1. The V gene end was trimmed by 1 base and the J gene end by 7 bases; junction bases not matched to a gene: 3. This CDR3 has 14 amino acids. CDR1 and CDR2 from the germline V gene are LGHNT and FRNRAP. The CDR3 coding sequence is TGTGCTAGTGGTTTGGGACAGGGGCACCAGCCCCAGCATTTT. This encodes CASGLGQGHQPQHF.

The rearrangement joins TRBV6-4 to TRBJ2-2; weak D call: TRBD2 (6 bases). The germline gives CDR1 MRHNA, CDR2 SNTAGT. The CDR3 is 16 amino acids. The V end lost 7 bases, the J end lost 4 bases, and 19 bases lay between the germline ends. CDR3 sequence reads: CASKAEAGLVTGELFF. CDR3 in DNA: TGTGCCAGCAAGGCAGAAGCGGGTCTCGTCACCGGGGAGCTGTTTTTT.

J is TRBJ1-1 and V is TRBV5-6; no reliable D call. CDR1 is SGHDT and CDR2 is YYEEEE in the germline V gene. The length of the CDR3 is 12 residues. The V and J ends lost 4 bases and 7 bases respectively, with 11 bases between them. Here the CDR3 reads CASSGWAGEAFF. CDR3 DNA: TGTGCCAGCAGCGGTTGGGCAGGTGAAGCTTTCTTT.

This chain links TRBV18 with TRBJ2-7; TRBD1 matches at 8 bases. Germline trimming cut 5 bases from V and 5 bases from J; bases unmatched to any gene: 14. Germline-derived CDR1 and CDR2 are KGHSH and LQKENI. This CDR3 contains 16 residues. The CDR3 here is CASSYQDVDRAHEQYF. The CDR3, as DNA: TGTGCCAGCTCATACCAAGATGTGGACAGGGCCCACGAGCAGTACTTC.

The V and J genes are TRBV4-1 and TRBJ2-5; 8 bases map to TRBD2. Germline CDR1 reads MGHRA; CDR2 reads YSYEKL. The CDR3 length is 17 residues. V lost 0 bases and J lost 4; bases outside the gene matches: 10. The CDR3 nucleotides read TGCGCCAGCAGCCAAGACCCGGGACTAGTGGTTTCAGAGACCCAGTACTTC. It is translated as CASSQDPGLVVSETQYF.

The CDR3 nucleotides read TGTGCCTGGAGTAGCTTAGGGGTAAATGAGCAGTTCTTC. Translated: CAWSSLGVNEQFF. The chain recombines TRBV30 with TRBJ2-1, with D maybe TRBD1 (5 bases). Germline values: CDR1 GTSNPN, CDR2 SVGIG (reference sequence). This CDR3 comprises 13 residues. V was clipped by 2 bases and J by 7 bases, with 12 bases between them.

This clone appeared a single time. This rearrangement joins TRBV7-9 to TRBJ1-1; D gene unclear. Germline CDR1 reads SEHNR; CDR2 reads FQNEAQ (reference sequence). The CDR3 runs 13 residues. V was trimmed by 5 bases and J by 3 bases, leaving 10 bases between them. The CDR3 nucleotides read TGTGCCAGCAGCCCGGCGGCCTACACTGAAGCTTTCTTT. Its protein product is CASSPAAYTEAFF.

With regard to this clone: Distinct nucleotide sequences in the sample also encode this CDR3. The chain combines TRBV5-6 with TRBJ2-5; D might be TRBD1 (5 bases). This CDR3 spans 14 amino acids. Trimming took 1 base from V and 1 from J, leaving 8 bases between them. Per the germline V gene, CDR1 is SGHDT and CDR2 is YYEEEE. DNA of the CDR3: TGTGCCAGCAGCTTGACAGGTACCCAAGAGACCCAGTACTTC. Protein sequence: CASSLTGTQETQYF. Filled out from reference TRBV5-6 and TRBJ2-5, the complete variable domain reads DAGVTQSPTHLIKTRGQQVTLRCSPKSGHDTVSWYQQALGQGPQFIFQYYEEEERQRGNFPDRFSGHQFPNYSSELNVNALLLGDSALYLCASSLTGTQETQYFGPGTRLLVL.